A single sample is the source of the 24 T cell receptor beta chains below, sequenced in a study of blood T cell repertoires in COVID-19. Repertoires were generated with immunoSEQ multiplex PCR, while TCRdb's copy carries only in-frame clones and drops some. The table shows about 370,000 clones, with about 87% occurring only once. Sequencing input: peripheral blood. These receptors came from a woman aged 25 to 45 with COVID-19, enrolled during active disease.

The chain carries TRBV2 and TRBJ1-2; unclear D gene. Trimming left V 0 bases short and J 8 bases short, with 19 bases between. This CDR3 comprises 16 residues. Germline CDR1 is SNHLY and CDR2 is FYNNEI. CDR3 in DNA: TGTGCCAGCAGTGAAGCGAAAGGGAGAAGTCCGGGCGGCTACACCTTC. Protein sequence: CASSEAKGRSPGGYTF.

V and J are TRBV30 and TRBJ1-5, with 11 bases lining up with TRBD1. The CDR3 is 17 residues long. From germline, CDR1 is GTSNPN and CDR2 SVGIG (reference sequence). J gave up 0 bases and V 3 bases, and 7 bases lay outside the gene matches. CDR3 loop: CAWSPDRGPYSNQPQHF. DNA of the CDR3: TGTGCCTGGAGCCCGGACAGGGGGCCTTATAGCAATCAGCCCCAGCATTTT.

The chain combines TRBV2 with TRBJ2-2, with TRBD1 as a possible D gene (5 bases). The germline V gene encodes CDR1 SNHLY and CDR2 FYNNEI. Trimming shortened V by 7 bases and J by 1 base, and 16 bases separated the two germline ends. There are 16 residues in the CDR3. CDR3 bases: TGTGCCAGCACGGGTGTACAGGAGCAGAACACCGGGGAGCTGTTTTTT. It codes for CASTGVQEQNTGELFF. Variable domain in full (rest from reference TRBV2 and TRBJ2-2): EPEVTQTPSHQVTQMGQEVILRCVPISNHLYFYWYRQILGQKVEFLVSFYNNEISEKSEIFDDQFSVERPDGSNFTLKIRSTKLEDSAMYFCASTGVQEQNTGELFFGEGSRLTVL.

This chain joins TRBV24-1 and TRBJ2-1; 10 bases line up with TRBD1. Germline V lookup: CDR1 KGHDR, CDR2 SFDVKD. J gave up 8 bases and V 2 bases, and 5 bases lay outside the gene matches. CDR3 length equals 15 residues. CDR3 sequence (DNA): TGTGCCACCAGTGATTGGGGACAGGGGACCGATGAGCAGTTCTTC. Translated, it gives CATSDWGQGTDEQFF.

The J gene is TRBJ1-1, the V gene TRBV19; possible D gene TRBD1, 5 bases. This CDR3 contains 17 residues. Trimming left V 0 bases short and J 0 bases short, with 14 bases between. Germline CDR1 LNHDA, CDR2 SQIVND (reference sequence). The CDR3 region is CASSIDAGRGVNTEAFF. CDR3 nucleotide sequence: TGTGCCAGTAGTATAGATGCAGGGCGGGGCGTGAACACTGAAGCTTTCTTT.

The chain joins TRBV11-2 to TRBJ2-7, with 9 bases aligning to TRBD2. This CDR3 has 16 amino acids. CDR1 SGHAT and CDR2 FQNNGV come from the germline V gene. V lost 7 bases and J lost 6; bases outside the gene matches: 16. Here the CDR3 reads CASTDRVREGRREQYF. In DNA, the CDR3 is TGTGCCAGCACTGACCGGGTGCGGGAGGGCCGACGCGAGCAGTACTTC.

This sequence joins TRBV12-5 and TRBJ2-3; D may be TRBD2 (5 bases). CDR1 and CDR2 (germline): LGHNT, FRNRAP. Trimming cost V 4 bases and J 6 bases, with 11 bases left between them. CDR3 size: 13 residues. CDR3 loop: CASGSPGEDTQYF. CDR3 DNA: TGTGCTAGTGGTTCACCCGGGGAGGATACGCAGTATTTT.

The CDR3 region is CASSPLEQYF. The DNA of the CDR3 is TGTGCCAGCAGCCCCTTAGAGCAGTACTTC. V and J are TRBV21-1 and TRBJ2-7; the table calls TRBD2, which could not be checked here. TRBV21-1 is tagged as a pseudogene. The CDR3 runs to 10 residues.

This chain uses TRBV6-5 with TRBJ2-1; no clear D gene. V lost 6 bases to trimming and J lost 6 bases, with 6 bases between them. The length of the CDR3 is 11 residues. Looked up from germline, CDR1 is MNHEY and CDR2 is SVGAGI. CDR3 in amino acids: CASSRSNEQFF. The DNA for the CDR3 is TGTGCCAGCAGCCGGTCCAATGAGCAGTTCTTC.

This clone was seen only once. The DNA of the CDR3 is TGCGCCAGCAGCCAACCAACAGGGGTCGGAGGCTACACCTTC. Encoded protein: CASSQPTGVGGYTF. The chain uses TRBV4-1 and TRBJ1-2; 7 bases map to TRBD1. V lost 2 bases, J lost 8 bases, and 8 bases stayed unmatched. Germline CDR1 MGHRA, CDR2 YSYEKL. CDR3 length: 14 amino acids.

The chain couples TRBV18 to TRBJ2-1, with a possible D match to TRBD2 (7 bases). The CDR3 runs to 16 residues. CDR1 and CDR2 from the germline V gene are KGHSH and LQKENI. With 1 base removed from V and 7 bases from J, the gap between germline ends came to 17 bases. CDR3 in amino acids: CASSPLAGASGNEQFF. The CDR3 coding sequence is TGTGCCAGCTCACCACTCGCGGGGGCGTCGGGGAATGAGCAGTTCTTC.

The V and J genes are TRBV3-1 (or the pseudogene TRBV3-2) and TRBJ2-1; 7 nucleotides match TRBD2. The germline gives CDR1 LGHDT, CDR2 YNNKEL (reference sequence). The CDR3 is 15 residues long. J was trimmed by 5 bases and V by 1 base; bases with no gene match: 5. The CDR3 sequence is CASSQGAGLNNEQFF. The CDR3, as DNA: TGTGCCAGCAGCCAAGGAGCGGGACTGAACAATGAGCAGTTCTTC.

The genes are TRBV4-1 and TRBJ2-3; unclear D gene. Germline CDR1 and CDR2: MGHRA and YSYEKL. The CDR3 length is 12 residues. The V end was cut by 3 bases, the J end by 4 bases, with 5 bases between. The CDR3: CASSQGPDTQYF. The CDR3 bases are TGCGCCAGCAGCCAGGGCCCAGATACGCAGTATTTT.

The rearrangement links TRBV12-3 or TRBV12-4 to TRBJ2-3, with TRBD1 as a possible D gene (6 bases). V lost 6 bases, J lost 9 bases, and 13 bases lay in between. CDR3 size: 12 residues. As DNA, the CDR3 is TGTGCCAGCAGACAGGGATCTGAGACGCAGTATTTT. Translation: CASRQGSETQYF.

CDR3 region: CASSIRLATRTDTQYF. CDR3 DNA sequence: TGTGCCAGTAGTATTCGGCTAGCGACCAGGACGGATACGCAGTATTTT. The chain couples TRBV19 to TRBJ2-3; the D gene is possibly TRBD2 (6 bases). The germline V gene has CDR1 LNHDA and CDR2 SQIVND (reference sequence). Trimming stripped 3 bases from V and 6 bases from J, with 19 bases between. This CDR3 has 16 amino acids.

This clone came up once. This CDR3 is CASSYSPSGTETQYF. The CDR3 DNA sequence: TGTGCCAGCAGTTACTCACCTAGCGGGACGGAGACCCAGTACTTC. The J gene is TRBJ2-5, the V gene TRBV6-5, with 9 bases matching TRBD2. The CDR3 sequence is 15 residues long. CDR1 is MNHEY, CDR2 SVGAGI, per germline. V was pared by 0 bases and J by 5 bases, with 4 bases of the junction left unmatched.

This clone was seen more than once but under ten times. The V call is TRBV30, the J call TRBJ1-4; no clear D. V lost 5 bases and J lost 7, with 14 bases in between. Germline-derived CDR1 and CDR2 are GTSNPN and SVGIG (reference sequence). This CDR3 region has 13 residues. The CDR3 bases are TGTGCCTGGGACGGCCCAGGAGGTGAAAAACTGTTTTTT. Protein: CAWDGPGGEKLFF.

The chain links TRBV19 to TRBJ2-1; TRBD1 aligns across 9 bases. The CDR3 has 14 amino acids. Germline CDR1 is LNHDA and CDR2 is SQIVND (reference sequence). V trimming: 11 bases; J trimming: 7 bases; junction bases outside the gene matches: 12. This CDR3 is CAASPGQGRNEQFF. The CDR3 region has the DNA TGTGCCGCCTCCCCGGGACAGGGCCGAAATGAGCAGTTCTTC.

The chain uses TRBV5-6 and TRBJ1-2, with D possibly being TRBD1 (5 bases). V was shortened by 0 bases and J by 2 bases, with 11 bases between the two germline ends. Germline V gene lookup returns CDR1 SGHDT and CDR2 YYEEEE. This CDR3 has 15 residues. As DNA, the CDR3 is TGTGCCAGCAGCTTGGTTGGACACATAAACTATGGCTACACCTTC. It specifies CASSLVGHINYGYTF.

The genes are TRBV6-5 and TRBJ1-1; 8 bases align to TRBD1. The CDR3 totals 13 residues. Per germline, CDR1 MNHEY and CDR2 SVGAGI. V shed 6 bases, J shed 6 bases, and the junction held 6 bases outside the gene matches. As DNA, the CDR3 is TGTGCCAGCAGGGACAGGGCCCGGGCTGAAGCTTTCTTT. As protein: CASRDRARAEAFF.

J is TRBJ1-6 and V is TRBV7-2; no definite D call. Germline loops: CDR1 SGHTA, CDR2 FQGNSA. V dropped 3 bases and J dropped 0 bases, with 6 bases sitting between them. CDR3 length: 15 amino acids. The CDR3 is CASSFGSSYNSPLHF. CDR3 DNA sequence: TGTGCCAGCAGCTTTGGTAGCTCCTATAATTCACCCCTCCACTTT.

A single count supports this clone. The chain links TRBV5-6 to TRBJ1-2; TRBD1 aligns across 7 bases. Trimming took 3 bases from V and 8 from J; bases not matched to a gene: 4. CDR1 and CDR2 (germline): SGHDT, YYEEEE. CDR3 length: 12 residues. CDR3 amino acids: CASSWRGQGYTF. The CDR3 nucleotides are TGTGCCAGCAGCTGGAGGGGGCAAGGCTACACCTTC.

This sequence joins TRBV25-1 and TRBJ2-2; D uncertain. Germline V gene data show CDR1 as MGHDK and CDR2 as SYGVNS. This CDR3 region has 15 residues. V dropped 5 bases and J dropped 3 bases, with 13 bases sitting between them. This chain's CDR3 is CASSRSEGDTGELFF. The DNA of the CDR3 is TGTGCCAGCAGTAGATCCGAAGGAGACACCGGGGAGCTGTTTTTT.

The rearrangement links TRBV30 to TRBJ2-3, with D possibly TRBD2 on 5 matching bases. Trimming removed 2 bases from V and 2 bases from J, with 8 bases in between. The CDR3 has 13 amino acids. Germline V gene lookup returns CDR1 GTSNPN and CDR2 SVGIG (reference sequence). CDR3 in DNA: TGTGCCTGGAGTTACGGACTCACAGATACGCAGTATTTT. Its translation is CAWSYGLTDTQYF.